The 28 T cell receptor beta chains below come from one sample, sequenced in a study of regulatory T cells in long-lasting Graves disease (dated by TCRdb to the early 2020s). Sample time point, as interpreted from the label and publication: newly diagnosed GD, antithyroid drugs for less than 3 months. For both TCR sequencing and RNA sequencing, RNA was extracted from PBMCs using TRIzol. Library creation used multiplex PCR. The run used an Illumina HiSeq 4000. To build TCR beta libraries, CDR3 regions were amplified by Arm-PCR using iRepertoire HTBI primers. TCRdb reprocessed the public reads (quality trimming at Q25 with fastp, clone calling with MiXCR) and kept in-frame beta chains. Identical CDR3 protein sequences are pooled into one entry, listed with their most common genes and DNA. Across this sample there are around 450,000 distinct CDR3 sequences, with roughly 15% seen only once. The ten most abundant clones make up over 9% of the sample.

This sample was shared with a second study, whose subject was T cells in Graves' hyperthyroidism and ophthalmopathy.

The specimen was peripheral blood mononuclear cells (PBMCs), collected at new diagnosis, from a patient treated with antithyroid drugs. Receptors were obtained from a man in his forties with Graves disease. Donor details come from another sample of the same person, matched by shared clones.

The gene calls are TRBV24-1 and TRBJ2-1; the D is unclear. Trimming shortened V by 9 bases and J by 0 bases, and 11 bases separated the two germline ends. Germline V gene lookup returns CDR1 KGHDR and CDR2 SFDVKD. This CDR3 has 14 amino acids. DNA of the CDR3: TGTGCCACCGGACCGGAGACCTCCTACAATGAGCAGTTCTTC. It encodes CATGPETSYNEQFF.

J is TRBJ1-2 and V is TRBV9, with 7 bases identical to TRBD1. Germline-derived CDR1 and CDR2 are SGDLS and YYNGEE. The CDR3 sequence is 13 residues long. V dropped 3 bases and J dropped 7; count of bases not matched to a gene: 6. CDR3 DNA: TGTGCCAGCAGCGGCTATAGACAGGGTGGCTACACCTTC. Translation gives CASSGYRQGGYTF.

This clonotype appeared many times. The chain employs TRBV6-1 and TRBJ2-3; D possibly matches TRBD1 or TRBD2 (5 bases each). Looked up from germline, CDR1 is MNHNS and CDR2 is SASEGT. V was cut by 5 bases and J by 5 bases, with 14 bases left in between. The CDR3 is made up of 14 amino acids. CDR3: CASSPPGRLDTQYF. The CDR3 DNA is TGTGCCAGCAGTCCCCCGGGACGTTTAGATACGCAGTATTTT.

This rearrangement joins TRBV3-1 to TRBJ1-4; D gene ambiguous. CDR1 is LGHDT and CDR2 is YNNKEL in the germline V gene (reference sequence). The CDR3 is 12 residues long. V was clipped by 5 bases and J by 8 bases, with 9 bases between them. CDR3 bases: TGTGCCAGCAGCTCATCGGGGGAAAAACTGTTTTTT. Its translation is CASSSSGEKLFF.

This clonotype has more than one count but fewer than ten. At one end, the junction sequence differs from germline, possibly due to a read error. The rearrangement links TRBV5-1 to TRBJ1-4, with TRBD1 as a possible D gene (6 bases). In germline, CDR1 is SGHRS, CDR2 YFSETQ. The CDR3 consists of 14 residues. CDR3 sequence (DNA): TGCGCCAGCAGCGTTACAGGGAAGGATGAAAAACCGTTTTTT. This translates into CASSVTGKDEKPFF.

This clonotype has a handful of counts. The chain combines TRBV14 with TRBJ2-1, with TRBD2 identical over 11 bases. The V and J ends lost 9 bases and 3 bases, in that order; junction bases with no gene match: 7. Germline assignment: CDR1 SGHDN and CDR2 FVKESK. The CDR3 totals 15 residues. The CDR3 region is CASAAGTSGYNEQFF. The DNA of the CDR3 is TGTGCCAGTGCAGCCGGGACTAGCGGCTACAATGAGCAGTTCTTC.

This clonotype was seen ten or more times. This sequence joins TRBV7-3 and TRBJ2-3; TRBD1 aligns across 8 bases. The CDR3 is made up of 15 amino acids. V was clipped by 4 bases and J by 2 bases; unmatched bases: 5. Germline V CDR1 and CDR2: SGHTA, FQGTGA. CDR3 in amino acids: CASSSQGGSTDTQYF. The CDR3 DNA follows: TGTGCCAGCAGCTCACAGGGGGGTTCCACAGATACGCAGTATTTT.

This clonotype appeared many times. This chain connects TRBV12-3 or TRBV12-4 to TRBJ1-3; tentatively, D is TRBD1 (5 bases). CDR3 length equals 14 residues. Trimming removed 7 bases at V and 4 bases at J, with 14 bases between. CDR3 sequence: CASNQGLGGNTIYF. Here the CDR3 DNA reads TGTGCCAGCAACCAGGGACTCGGGGGAAACACCATATATTTT.

This chain uses TRBV2 with TRBJ2-7; 10 bases line up with TRBD2. The trim removed 6 bases at V and 2 bases at J, leaving 10 bases unmatched. Germline lookup yields CDR1 SNHLY and CDR2 FYNNEI. The CDR3 consists of 16 residues. The CDR3 DNA sequence: TGTGCCAGCAGGCAGGCGGGACTAGCGAGAGCCTACGAGCAGTACTTC. The encoded protein is CASRQAGLARAYEQYF.

This clonotype was observed at least ten times. The chain joins TRBV30 to TRBJ2-1; TRBD2 matches at 7 bases. This CDR3 spans 12 amino acids. Losses at the gene ends were 4 bases for V and 5 bases for J; bases not matched to a gene: 2. Germline CDR1 GTSNPN, CDR2 SVGIG (reference sequence). The DNA of the CDR3 is TGTGCCTGGATGCGGGGGAACAATGAGCAGTTCTTC. Its protein is CAWMRGNNEQFF. Together with reference TRBV30 and TRBJ2-1, the CDR3 gives the full variable domain: SQTIHQWPATLVQPVGSPLSLECTVEGTSNPNLYWYRQAAGRGLQLLFYSVGIGQISSEVPQNLSASRPQDRQFILSSKKLLLSDSGFYLCAWMRGNNEQFFGPGTRLTVL.

This clonotype was counted between two and nine times. This CDR3 reads CASSSTGLGEKLFF. The CDR3 DNA reads as TGTGCCAGCAGTTCGACAGGGTTGGGTGAAAAACTGTTTTTT. The chain employs TRBV28 and TRBJ1-4, with TRBD1 identical over 7 bases. The germline V gene encodes CDR1 MDHEN and CDR2 SYDVKM. The CDR3 has 14 amino acids. The V segment lost 4 bases and the J segment 7 bases; nucleotides outside the gene matches: 6. The full variable domain, its missing parts supplied by reference TRBV28 and TRBJ1-4, is DVKVTQSSRYLVKRTGEKVFLECVQDMDHENMFWYRQDPGLGLRLIYFSYDVKMKEKGDIPEGYSVSREKKERFSLILESASTNQTSMYLCASSSTGLGEKLFFGSGTQLSVL.

This clonotype was seen ten or more times. J is TRBJ2-3 and V is TRBV28; 10 bases line up with TRBD2. Looked up from germline, CDR1 is MDHEN and CDR2 is SYDVKM. The V and J ends lost 6 bases and 0 bases, in that order; junction bases with no gene match: 9. This CDR3 comprises 17 residues. CDR3 residues: CASSKTSGTSSTDTQYF. DNA of the CDR3: TGTGCCAGCAGCAAAACTAGCGGGACCTCTAGCACAGATACGCAGTATTTT.

In this sample, this clonotype turned up many times. The chain employs TRBV7-6 and TRBJ1-1; D is perhaps TRBD1 (6 bases). The V end lost 1 base, the J end lost 5 bases, and 14 bases lay between the germline ends. The CDR3 runs to 15 residues. Germline V gives CDR1 SGHVS, CDR2 FNYEAQ. CDR3 bases: TGTGCCAGCAGCTTAGTAGAGGGGGGCAGAACTGAAGCTTTCTTT. Its translation: CASSLVEGGRTEAFF. Complete variable domain (other parts from reference TRBV7-6 and TRBJ1-1): GAGVSQSPRYKVTKRGQDVALRCDPISGHVSLYWYRQALGQGPEFLTYFNYEAQQDKSGLPNDRFSAERPEGSISTLTIQRTEQRDSAMYRCASSLVEGGRTEAFFGQGTRLTVV.

The rearrangement uses TRBV7-8 and TRBJ1-6; D may be TRBD1 (5 bases). CDR3 length: 17 amino acids. Germline V gives CDR1 SGHVS, CDR2 FQNEAQ. V was trimmed by 4 bases and J by 6 bases, leaving 19 bases between them. The CDR3 coding sequence is TGTGCCAGCAGCTCCCGGGATCCAGGGTTTCTTAATTCACCCCTCCACTTT. Amino acid sequence: CASSSRDPGFLNSPLHF.

Turning to this clonotype: A much larger clone lies a single base off, so this may be a read error. V gene TRBV20-1 combines with J gene TRBJ2-3, with TRBD2 matching 12 bases. The CDR3 extends over 17 amino acids. Germline-derived CDR1 and CDR2 are DFQATT and SNEGSKA (reference sequence). CDR3 bases: TGCAGTGCCGTGACTAGCGGGAGAGGTGGAGGCACAGATACGCGGTATTTT. Translation gives CSAVTSGRGGGTDTRYF.

This clonotype was seen many times. This sequence joins TRBV3-1 and TRBJ1-1, with D hard to call. V shed 4 bases and J shed 8 bases, with 11 bases lying between them. The CDR3 is made up of 12 amino acids. Germline values: CDR1 LGHDT, CDR2 YNNKEL (reference sequence). Here the CDR3 DNA reads TGTGCCAGCAGCCCTTTCCGGGAAGAAGCTTTCTTT. Translated: CASSPFREEAFF.

Ten or more counts support this clonotype. The chain is built from TRBV2 and TRBJ2-1, with D hard to call. Per germline, CDR1 SNHLY and CDR2 FYNNEI. The CDR3 spans 13 residues. Deletions cut 2 bases from V and 5 bases from J, with 7 bases between. The CDR3 region is CASSESRDNEQFF. CDR3 nucleotide sequence: TGTGCCAGCAGTGAATCCCGGGACAATGAGCAGTTCTTC.

V is TRBV11-3 and J is TRBJ2-4; the match to TRBD1 covers 7 bases. Germline CDR1 and CDR2: SGHNT and YENEEA. The CDR3 consists of 14 residues. V lost 7 bases, J lost 4 bases, and 7 bases stayed unmatched. The CDR3 nucleotides read TGTGCCAGCACCCATCCGGGACAGAAAAACATTCAGTACTTC. Protein: CASTHPGQKNIQYF.

Only one count was recorded for this clonotype. J is TRBJ2-7 and V is TRBV6-2 or TRBV6-3; D might be TRBD1 (5 bases). Germline V lookup: CDR1 MNHEY, CDR2 SVGEGT. Trimming removed 5 bases at V and 0 bases at J, with 14 bases between. This CDR3 is 15 amino acids long. The CDR3 spells CASSDDSTTSYEQYF. As DNA, the CDR3 is TGTGCCAGCAGTGATGACAGTACAACCTCCTACGAGCAGTACTTC.

This chain connects TRBV5-6 to TRBJ2-7; tentatively, D is TRBD2 (5 bases). This CDR3 is 12 amino acids long. Deletions cut 0 bases from V and 9 bases from J, with 10 bases between. Germline V CDR1 and CDR2: SGHDT, YYEEEE. The DNA of the CDR3 is TGTGCCAGCAGCTTGGAAACTAGTGTGCAGTACTTC. Protein: CASSLETSVQYF.

Ten or more counts support this clonotype. The chain couples TRBV14 to TRBJ2-1; weak D call: TRBD2 (5 bases). The germline V gene has CDR1 SGHDN and CDR2 FVKESK. V was cut by 1 base and J by 0 bases, with 7 bases left in between. The CDR3 is 15 residues long. The chain's CDR3 is CASSQVGSSYNEQFF. Written as DNA, the CDR3 is TGTGCCAGCAGCCAAGTGGGGAGCTCCTACAATGAGCAGTTCTTC.

V and J are TRBV12-3 or TRBV12-4 and TRBJ1-2; a weak D match, TRBD1 (6 bases). Between the trimmed V and J ends, which lost 3 bases and 2 bases, there was a span of 19 bases. CDR3 length: 17 residues. CDR3 in amino acids: CASSFGIGGSYNYGYTF. CDR3 nucleotides: TGTGCCAGCAGTTTTGGGATAGGGGGATCCTACAACTATGGCTACACCTTC.

This clonotype showed up just a few times. V gene TRBV25-1 combines with J gene TRBJ2-3; 13 bases map to TRBD2. Germline V CDR1 and CDR2: MGHDK, SYGVNS. The J segment lost 0 bases and the V segment lost 9 bases, leaving 9 bases of the junction unmatched. The CDR3 extends over 17 amino acids. CDR3 in DNA: TGTGCCAGTTCCGGGACTAGCGGGAACCCAAGCACAGATACGCAGTATTTT. Protein sequence: CASSGTSGNPSTDTQYF.

There are many counts of this clonotype. This chain joins TRBV28 and TRBJ2-1; D may be TRBD1 (6 bases). Germline CDR1 MDHEN, CDR2 SYDVKM. Trimming shortened V by 5 bases and J by 6 bases, and 14 bases separated the two germline ends. The CDR3 length is 14 residues. CDR3 DNA sequence: TGTGCCAGCAGTCCTGTACAGGGTTCCAATGAGCAGTTCTTC. This encodes CASSPVQGSNEQFF. Combining the CDR3 with reference TRBV28 and TRBJ2-1 gives the whole variable domain DVKVTQSSRYLVKRTGEKVFLECVQDMDHENMFWYRQDPGLGLRLIYFSYDVKMKEKGDIPEGYSVSREKKERFSLILESASTNQTSMYLCASSPVQGSNEQFFGPGTRLTVL.

The sample holds many counts of this clonotype. This chain connects TRBV2 to TRBJ2-1; TRBD2 matches 7 bases. The CDR3 totals 15 residues. The germline CDR1 and CDR2 sequences are SNHLY and FYNNEI. The V gene end was trimmed by 6 bases and the J gene end by 7 bases; junction bases not matched to a gene: 12. In nucleotides, the CDR3 is TGTGCCAGCAGGGTGGTTCTAGCGGCCCAAAATGAGCAGTTCTTC. This translates into CASRVVLAAQNEQFF.

A word on this clonotype: This may be a read error: a much more frequent sequence differs by one nucleotide. J is TRBJ1-2 and V is TRBV6-1, with 7 bases that match TRBD1. Germline assignment: CDR1 MNHNS and CDR2 SASEGT. With 0 bases clipped from V and 9 bases from J, the junction kept 7 bases outside the gene matches. This CDR3 spans 14 amino acids. The CDR3 here is CASSEAYRGGSYTF. For the CDR3, the DNA is TGTGCCAGCAGTGAAGCATACAGGGGAGGTAGCTACACCTTC.

The table lists this clonotype with many counts. The chain uses TRBV5-1 and TRBJ2-6; TRBD1 agrees at 7 bases. The CDR3 has 18 amino acids. V lost 1 base to trimming and J lost 0 bases; unmatched junction nucleotides: 7. The germline V gene has CDR1 SGHRS and CDR2 YFSETQ. CDR3 sequence: CASSLTGDRLSGANVLTF. The DNA of the CDR3 is TGCGCCAGCAGCTTGACAGGGGACCGCCTCTCTGGGGCCAACGTCCTGACTTTC.

In this sample, this clonotype turned up many times. The chain combines TRBV30 with TRBJ2-7; D is ambiguous. Deletions cut 6 bases from V and 2 bases from J, with 14 bases between. CDR1 and CDR2 (germline): GTSNPN, SVGIG (reference sequence). This CDR3 spans 13 amino acids. CDR3 amino acids: CACLSVQPYEQYF. CDR3 DNA: TGTGCCTGCTTATCCGTTCAACCCTACGAGCAGTACTTC.